The 21 T cell receptor beta chains reported below all come from one sample, sequenced in a study of T cells after yellow fever vaccination. MiXCR, applied by TCRdb to the 5' RACE reads, yields one record per CDR3 protein. The data show 610,000 or so distinct CDR3 sequences, over 9% seen once. The sample in question was PBMCs, obtained on the day of the yellow fever booster vaccination. The receptors derive from a young man who received the YFV17D yellow fever vaccine.

The gene calls are TRBV7-3 and TRBJ2-7; the match to TRBD2 covers 13 bases. CDR3 length equals 13 residues. Germline trimming cut 5 bases from V and 7 bases from J; bases unmatched to any gene: 2. Germline V gene data show CDR1 as SGHTA and CDR2 as FQGTGA. The CDR3 region is CASSPTSGREQYF. CDR3 nucleotides: TGTGCCAGCAGCCCGACTAGCGGGAGGGAGCAGTACTTC.

There are a few counts of this clonotype. The chain carries TRBV7-8 and TRBJ1-4, with D unclear. Germline CDR1 SGHVS, CDR2 FQNEAQ. CDR3 size: 15 residues. Trimming took off 5 bases at V and 0 bases at J, with 10 bases between the two ends. In DNA, the CDR3 is TGTGCCAGCAGCCGCCACAGTGCAACTAATGAAAAACTGTTTTTT. Translated: CASSRHSATNEKLFF.

The chain links TRBV6-2 or TRBV6-3 to TRBJ2-1, with TRBD2 as a possible D gene (5 bases). Trimming shortened V by 2 bases and J by 3 bases, and 11 bases separated the two germline ends. CDR1 is MNHEY and CDR2 is SVGEGT in the germline V gene. This CDR3 is 15 amino acids long. The CDR3 DNA reads as TGTGCCAGCAGTTACGGGAGTTTCCTCTACAATGAGCAGTTCTTC. It specifies CASSYGSFLYNEQFF.

The rearrangement joins TRBV5-2 to TRBJ2-2; TRBD2, as called in the table, went unchecked against the DNA. TRBV5-2 represents a pseudogene. The CDR3 is made up of 17 amino acids. CDR3 sequence: CASSLMTSGANTGELFF. The CDR3 region has the DNA TGTGCCAGCAGCTTGATGACTAGCGGAGCGAACACCGGGGAGCTGTTTTTT.

This clonotype was observed at least ten times. The rearrangement links TRBV29-1 to TRBJ2-3; TRBD2 matches 13 bases. This CDR3 is built from 14 residues. Germline trimming cut 7 bases from V and 4 bases from J; bases unmatched to any gene: 5. CDR1 and CDR2 from the germline V gene are SQVTM and ANQGSEA. The CDR3 DNA follows: TGCAGCGCCAGGACTAGCGGGAGCTCAGATACGCAGTATTTT. Translated: CSARTSGSSDTQYF.

The genes are TRBV3-1 and TRBJ2-6, with D unclear. Trimming shortened V by 2 bases and J by 2 bases, and 7 bases separated the two germline ends. The CDR3 contains 15 residues. Germline CDR1 LGHDT, CDR2 YNNKEL (reference sequence). Here the CDR3 DNA reads TGTGCCAGCAGCCAAAGCCAGACTGGGGCCAACGTCCTGACTTTC. Its protein is CASSQSQTGANVLTF.

The sample holds one count of this clonotype. The chain uses TRBV12-3 or TRBV12-4 and TRBJ2-2; D may be TRBD2 (6 bases). V lost 5 bases and J 8 bases, leaving 15 bases between the germline ends. CDR3 length equals 14 residues. In DNA, the CDR3 is TGTGCCAGCAGTGCTTCCGGGACTTCTGGGGAGCTGTTTTTT. Translating it yields CASSASGTSGELFF.

This clonotype showed up just a few times. The J gene is TRBJ2-7, the V gene TRBV20-1, with 12 bases aligning to TRBD2. The trim removed 6 bases at V and 2 bases at J, leaving 5 bases unmatched. The CDR3 runs 14 residues. Germline V CDR1 and CDR2: DFQATT, SNEGSKA (reference sequence). The CDR3 coding sequence is TGCAGTGCCCACACTAGCGGGAGGACCTACGAGCAGTACTTC. Amino acids: CSAHTSGRTYEQYF.

The chain employs TRBV9 and TRBJ2-7, with a possible D match to TRBD2 (7 bases). Trimming removed 3 bases at V and 7 bases at J, with 23 bases between. Germline CDR1 SGDLS, CDR2 YYNGEE. The CDR3 consists of 16 residues. CDR3 DNA: TGTGCCAGCAGCGCCCGAGGGGGTGCGGGAGCTGATGAGCAGTACTTC. Protein sequence: CASSARGGAGADEQYF.

This clonotype has just a few counts. The rearrangement links TRBV15 to TRBJ1-1, with D possibly being TRBD1 (5 bases). CDR1 and CDR2 (germline): LNHNV, YYDKDF (reference sequence). There are 15 residues in the CDR3. V dropped 0 bases and J dropped 1 base, with 9 bases sitting between them. DNA for the CDR3: TGTGCCACCAGCAGAGATAGGGGTGGGAACACTGAAGCTTTCTTT. Its translation: CATSRDRGGNTEAFF.

In its sample, this clonotype was seen many times. The chain employs TRBV27 and TRBJ2-6; D is uncertain. This CDR3 contains 14 residues. The V end was cut by 6 bases, the J end by 2 bases, with 8 bases between. Germline V gene data show CDR1 as MNHEY and CDR2 as SMNVEV (reference sequence). The DNA of the CDR3 is TGTGCCAGCAGCTTTGGGGCTGGGGCCAACGTCCTGACTTTC. Its translation: CASSFGAGANVLTF.

This sequence joins TRBV20-1 and TRBJ2-4, with D perhaps matching TRBD2 (6 bases). Germline loops: CDR1 DFQATT, CDR2 SNEGSKA (reference sequence). The CDR3 totals 14 residues. Trimming took off 1 base at V and 7 bases at J, with 14 bases between the two ends. The CDR3 loop reads CSARGPRGENIQYF. DNA of the CDR3: TGCAGTGCTAGAGGGCCGCGGGGAGAGAACATTCAGTACTTC.

This clonotype was counted a few times. The chain is built from TRBV25-1 and TRBJ2-5; tentative D call: TRBD2 (5 bases). The V end was cut by 5 bases, the J end by 4 bases, with 11 bases between. The germline V gene has CDR1 MGHDK and CDR2 SYGVNS. CDR3 length: 13 amino acids. The CDR3 sequence is CASSRGSLETQYF. The CDR3 nucleotides read TGTGCCAGCAGTAGAGGGTCTTTAGAGACCCAGTACTTC.

This clonotype was seen a handful of times. The chain couples TRBV7-9 to TRBJ1-1; a weak D match, TRBD1 (5 bases). Trimming took 4 bases from V and 4 from J, leaving 16 bases between them. CDR1 and CDR2 (germline): SEHNR, FQNEAQ (reference sequence). The CDR3 contains 15 residues. The CDR3 nucleotides are TGTGCCAGCAGCTCCGGGTCCGGGGGAGTCACTGAAGCTTTCTTT. Translated, it gives CASSSGSGGVTEAFF.

This clonotype was seen a few times. The V and J genes are TRBV4-1 and TRBJ2-7; TRBD1 matches 12 bases. Looked up from germline, CDR1 is MGHRA and CDR2 is YSYEKL. The CDR3 is 15 residues long. The J segment lost 6 bases and the V segment lost 1 base, leaving 4 bases of the junction unmatched. CDR3 nucleotide sequence: TGCGCCAGCAGCCAAGCCGGGACAGGGGGCCTCGAGCAGTACTTC. It specifies CASSQAGTGGLEQYF.

Turning to this clonotype: At one boundary the junction diverges from the germline segment, which might be a read error. The chain carries TRBV20-1 and TRBJ2-1; D tentatively reads TRBD1 or TRBD2 (6 bases each). The CDR3 runs 16 residues. Germline lookup yields CDR1 DFQATT and CDR2 SNEGSKA (reference sequence). The CDR3 region is CCARALKAGGGPEQFF. In DNA, the CDR3 is TGCTGTGCTAGAGCCCTTAAAGCCGGGGGCGGTCCTGAGCAGTTCTTC.

On this clonotype: The junction departs from germline at one end; a sequencing error may be responsible. The V call is TRBV5-1, the J call TRBJ2-1; D gene unclear. The length of the CDR3 is 11 residues. The germline gives CDR1 SGHRS, CDR2 YFSETQ. CDR3 sequence: CASSLRNEEFF. The CDR3 DNA reads TGCGCCAGCAGCTTGCGGAATGAGGAGTTCTTC.

This clonotype was picked up a small number of times. This chain joins TRBV9 and TRBJ2-1; the D call may be TRBD1 or TRBD2 (5 bases each). Trimming stripped 0 bases from V and 3 bases from J, with 19 bases between. CDR3 length equals 18 residues. Looked up from germline, CDR1 is SGDLS and CDR2 is YYNGEE. CDR3 loop: CASSVGETARGFYNEQFF. The CDR3 nucleotides read TGTGCCAGCAGCGTAGGAGAGACGGCGAGGGGTTTCTACAATGAGCAGTTCTTC.

This clonotype has at least ten counts. The chain carries TRBV18 and TRBJ2-2; D gene ambiguous. Trimming cost V 3 bases and J 4 bases, with 6 bases left between them. Germline V lookup: CDR1 KGHSH, CDR2 LQKENI. CDR3 length equals 13 residues. CDR3 amino acids: CASSPVRTGELFF. CDR3 coding DNA: TGTGCCAGCTCACCCGTTCGCACCGGGGAGCTGTTTTTT.

This clonotype has only a few counts. This sequence joins TRBV7-2 and TRBJ1-3; 9 nucleotides align to TRBD1. Trimming at V came to 5 bases and at J to 4 bases, leaving 6 bases not matched to a gene. Per the germline V gene, CDR1 is SGHTA and CDR2 is FQGNSA. CDR3 length: 15 amino acids. DNA for the CDR3: TGTGCCAGCAGCCTCCGAGGGACAGGGGGAAACACCATATATTTT. Its translation: CASSLRGTGGNTIYF.

This clonotype was recorded at least ten times. The chain carries TRBV7-6 and TRBJ2-7; D gene ambiguous. V lost 3 bases, J lost 2 bases, and 8 bases lay in between. CDR1 and CDR2 from the germline V gene are SGHVS and FNYEAQ. The CDR3 sequence is 13 residues long. The CDR3 spells CASSLGIPYEQYF. Written as DNA, the CDR3 is TGTGCCAGCAGCTTGGGCATACCCTACGAGCAGTACTTC.